One sample yielded the 5 T cell receptor beta chains listed below, sequenced in a study of T cells in Graves' hyperthyroidism and ophthalmopathy. Amplified TCR beta CDR3 regions derived from RNA transcripts. The study used the HTBI primer set for a first-round RT-PCR of the TCR CDR3. TCRdb fed the multiplex PCR reads into MiXCR, producing one record per CDR3 protein. The repertoire holds 350,000 to 400,000 distinct CDR3 sequences, under 15% seen once, with less than 35% in the top ten. Sequencing was carried out using blood. The receptor source for this set is a woman aged 25-40 years with Graves' hyperthyroidism.

This clonotype occurred many times. The chain recombines TRBV28 with TRBJ1-5; D remains ambiguous. CDR1 is MDHEN, CDR2 SYDVKM, per germline. CDR3 size: 16 residues. V lost 2 bases to trimming and J lost 0 bases, with 11 bases between them. The CDR3 DNA is TGTGCCAGCAGTTTACTGCCGGGGAATAGCAATCAGCCCCAGCATTTT. Translating gives CASSLLPGNSNQPQHF. Full variable domain (rest looked up from reference TRBV28 and TRBJ1-5): DVKVTQSSRYLVKRTGEKVFLECVQDMDHENMFWYRQDPGLGLRLIYFSYDVKMKEKGDIPEGYSVSREKKERFSLILESASTNQTSMYLCASSLLPGNSNQPQHFGDGTRLSIL.

The rearrangement uses TRBV3-1 and TRBJ2-2; TRBD2 matches 10 bases. Looked up from germline, CDR1 is LGHDT and CDR2 is YNNKEL (reference sequence). The CDR3 totals 17 residues. V lost 5 bases to trimming and J lost 4 bases; unmatched junction nucleotides: 10. The CDR3 spells CASSGGKASGSTGELFF. CDR3 in DNA: TGTGCCAGCAGCGGGGGTAAGGCTAGCGGGAGCACCGGGGAGCTGTTTTTT.

The chain links TRBV6-1 to TRBJ2-3; 8 bases map to TRBD1. The CDR3 is made up of 15 amino acids. Germline CDR1 is MNHNS and CDR2 is SASEGT. V was clipped by 4 bases and J by 4 bases; unmatched bases: 7. The chain's CDR3 is CASSGDRGYSDTQYF. Written as DNA, the CDR3 is TGTGCCAGCAGTGGAGACAGGGGTTATTCAGATACGCAGTATTTT.

This clonotype was counted many times. CDR3 region: CASSSFSSGTYEQYF. CDR3 coding DNA: TGTGCCAGCAGTTCCTTCTCTAGCGGGACTTACGAGCAGTACTTC. The V gene is TRBV27, the J gene TRBJ2-7; 9 nucleotides line up with TRBD2. This CDR3 comprises 15 residues. The germline gives CDR1 MNHEY, CDR2 SMNVEV (reference sequence). With 4 bases clipped from V and 4 bases from J, the junction kept 8 bases outside the gene matches.

This clonotype was observed a handful of times. The V and J genes are TRBV6-5 and TRBJ1-2; D is uncertain. Germline V lookup: CDR1 MNHEY, CDR2 SVGAGI. The CDR3 totals 15 residues. Trimming stripped 0 bases from V and 3 bases from J, with 11 bases between. This CDR3 reads CASSYSGSSDYGYTF. DNA of the CDR3: TGTGCCAGCAGTTACTCGGGCAGTAGCGACTATGGCTACACCTTC.